What follows are 23 T cell receptor beta chains derived from one specimen sequenced in a study of blood T cell repertoires in COVID-19. Sequencing used immunoSEQ multiplex PCR; TCRdb keeps in-frame clones, though not all of them. The table shows 190,000 or so clones, with more than 85% occurring only once. Sequencing used peripheral blood. The source of these receptors is a man aged 35-49 years with active or convalescent COVID-19.

The chain joins TRBV10-1 to TRBJ2-5, with TRBD2 matching over 12 bases. The CDR3 consists of 15 residues. Unmatched junction bases numbered 8, after V lost 4 bases and J lost 8 bases. Looked up from germline, CDR1 is WNHNN and CDR2 is SYGVQD (reference sequence). The DNA for the CDR3 is TGCGCCAGCAGTGCCCCTAGCGGGGGGGGAGGAACCCAGTACTTC. Its protein is CASSAPSGGGGTQYF.

The chain employs TRBV6-5 and TRBJ2-1; the D is unclear. V was pared by 3 bases and J by 5 bases, with 5 bases between. In germline, CDR1 is MNHEY, CDR2 SVGAGI. The CDR3 totals 12 residues. For the CDR3, the DNA is TGTGCCAGCAGTTATCCCGACAATGAGCAGTTCTTC. The encoded protein is CASSYPDNEQFF.

This chain links TRBV15 with TRBJ2-7; TRBD2 is a possible D gene (6 bases). Germline V CDR1 and CDR2: LNHNV, YYDKDF (reference sequence). V was trimmed by 0 bases and J by 7 bases, leaving 13 bases between them. This CDR3 has 14 amino acids. The CDR3 region is CATSRDRGSWEQYF. In DNA, the CDR3 is TGTGCCACCAGCAGAGATCGGGGGTCGTGGGAGCAGTACTTC.

This clone has just one count. Its ends do not fully match the called genes, so a read error is possible. This chain's CDR3 is CASSPVVGSTYEQYF. The CDR3 DNA reads as TGTGCTAGCAGCCCGGTGGTCGGTTCTACCTACGAGCAGTACTTC. This chain joins TRBV7-7 and TRBJ2-7; D is undetermined. CDR3 length: 15 amino acids. The germline CDR1 and CDR2 sequences are SSHAT and FNYEAQ (reference sequence).

In this sample, this clone turned up a few times. V gene TRBV7-9 combines with J gene TRBJ1-5, with TRBD1 matching over 9 bases. Germline CDR1 SEHNR, CDR2 FQNEAQ (reference sequence). This CDR3 contains 14 residues. Unmatched junction bases numbered 5, after V lost 5 bases and J lost 6 bases. The CDR3 spells CASSPGTGTQPQHF. CDR3 bases: TGTGCCAGCAGCCCCGGGACAGGGACTCAGCCCCAGCATTTT.

This rearrangement joins TRBV5-1 to TRBJ2-7; 7 nucleotides align to TRBD1. This CDR3 contains 14 residues. Per the germline V gene, CDR1 is SGHRS and CDR2 is YFSETQ. Trimming took 4 bases from V and 6 from J; bases not matched to a gene: 10. DNA of the CDR3: TGCGCCAGCAGCCAGTGGACAGGAAGCTCCGAGCAGTACTTC. Its protein is CASSQWTGSSEQYF.

This clone was seen only a few times. The CDR3 DNA reads TGTGCCAGTAGTCCTGGGACTGCAAGAGACACTGAAGCTTTCTTT. It translates to CASSPGTARDTEAFF. The rearrangement links TRBV19 to TRBJ1-1, with a tentative D call TRBD1 (5 bases). V was trimmed by 5 bases and J by 3 bases, leaving 16 bases between them. CDR1 is LNHDA, CDR2 SQIVND, per germline (reference sequence). The CDR3 sequence is 15 residues long.

The chain recombines TRBV5-1 with TRBJ2-3, with D possibly being TRBD1 (6 bases). V lost 0 bases to trimming and J lost 3 bases, with 8 bases between them. In germline, CDR1 is SGHRS, CDR2 YFSETQ. The CDR3 spans 14 residues. The CDR3: CASSLAGQTDTQYF. The DNA of the CDR3 is TGCGCCAGCAGCTTGGCCGGACAGACAGATACGCAGTATTTT.

The chain has TRBV6-1 and TRBJ2-3; TRBD1 agrees at 9 bases. The ends lost 3 bases at V and 2 bases at J; junction bases unmatched: 6. CDR3 length equals 16 residues. Germline CDR1 and CDR2: MNHNS and SASEGT. CDR3 residues: CASSEAGTGFTDTQYF. The CDR3, as DNA: TGTGCCAGCAGTGAGGCCGGGACAGGGTTCACAGATACGCAGTATTTT.

The chain links TRBV2 to TRBJ1-4, with no clear D. Germline CDR1 SNHLY, CDR2 FYNNEI. Trimming took off 3 bases at V and 11 bases at J, with 10 bases between the two ends. The CDR3 is 12 residues long. The CDR3 loop is CASSEATPKLFF. The CDR3 DNA sequence: TGTGCCAGCAGTGAGGCCACCCCGAAACTGTTTTTT.

The rearrangement links TRBV5-6 to TRBJ2-5, with a possible D match to TRBD2 (6 bases). Germline V CDR1 and CDR2: SGHDT, YYEEEE. V gave up 0 bases and J gave up 5 bases, with 8 bases separating them. The CDR3 runs to 13 residues. The CDR3 protein is CASSLAGVETQYF. In DNA, the CDR3 is TGTGCCAGCAGCTTGGCGGGGGTGGAGACCCAGTACTTC.

This chain uses TRBV27 with TRBJ1-1, with D perhaps TRBD1 (6 bases). This CDR3 region has 14 residues. V was cut by 7 bases and J by 1 base, with 13 bases left in between. From germline, CDR1 is MNHEY and CDR2 SMNVEV (reference sequence). This CDR3 is CASIDLGGNTEAFF. As DNA, the CDR3 is TGTGCCAGCATCGACCTAGGGGGGAACACTGAAGCTTTCTTT.

The CDR3 here is CASSEFIALGFF. The CDR3 DNA follows: TGTGCCAGCAGTGAGTTCATAGCCCTGGGGTTCTTC. The chain joins TRBV2 to TRBJ2-1; no firm D call. This CDR3 has 12 amino acids. V was clipped by 3 bases and J by 15 bases, with 15 bases between them. CDR1 SNHLY and CDR2 FYNNEI come from the germline V gene.

The V and J genes are TRBV3-1 (or the pseudogene TRBV3-2) and TRBJ1-4; D is ambiguous. Germline V gives CDR1 LGHDT, CDR2 YNNKEL (reference sequence). Trimming shortened V by 0 bases and J by 5 bases, and 4 bases separated the two germline ends. The CDR3 consists of 13 residues. The CDR3 coding sequence is TGTGCCAGCAGCCAAGACAGGAATGAAAAACTGTTTTTT. As protein: CASSQDRNEKLFF.

This clone is a singleton in its sample. Other DNA sequences in the sample encode the same CDR3. This chain connects TRBV3-1 (or the pseudogene TRBV3-2) to TRBJ1-1, with D possibly TRBD1 on 5 matching bases. Trimming left V 3 bases short and J 1 base short, with 6 bases between. Germline lookup yields CDR1 LGHDT and CDR2 YNNKEL (reference sequence). The CDR3 has 13 residues. The CDR3 DNA follows: TGTGCCAGCAGCCAGGGGCAGAACACTGAAGCTTTCTTT. As protein: CASSQGQNTEAFF.

The chain recombines TRBV5-6 with TRBJ1-3; no clear D gene. In germline, CDR1 is SGHDT, CDR2 YYEEEE. V lost 4 bases and J lost 3, with 14 bases in between. This CDR3 is 15 amino acids long. The CDR3 region is CASSPNSGVGNTIYF. In nucleotides, the CDR3 is TGTGCCAGCAGCCCAAACTCCGGAGTTGGAAACACCATATATTTT.

The V gene is TRBV12-3 or TRBV12-4, the J gene TRBJ1-1, with 7 bases matching TRBD1. This CDR3 contains 13 residues. Losses at the gene ends were 10 bases for V and 1 base for J; bases not matched to a gene: 6. CDR3 in amino acids: CATGDRENTEAFF. Written as DNA, the CDR3 is TGTGCCACTGGCGACAGGGAGAACACTGAAGCTTTCTTT.

The chain is built from TRBV5-1 and TRBJ1-3; weak D call: TRBD1 (6 bases). The CDR3 runs 14 residues. From germline, CDR1 is SGHRS and CDR2 YFSETQ. Trimming took off 3 bases at V and 4 bases at J, with 11 bases between the two ends. CDR3 region: CASSSDRSGNTIYF. The CDR3 nucleotides are TGCGCCAGCAGCTCCGACAGGTCCGGAAACACCATATATTTT. Variable domain in full (rest from reference TRBV5-1 and TRBJ1-3): KAGVTQTPRYLIKTRGQQVTLSCSPISGHRSVSWYQQTPGQGLQFLFEYFSETQRNKGNFPGRFSGRQFSNSRSEMNVSTLELGDSALYLCASSSDRSGNTIYFGEGSWLTVV.

The V gene is TRBV19, the J gene TRBJ1-5; possibly TRBD1 for D (5 bases). The germline V gene encodes CDR1 LNHDA and CDR2 SQIVND (reference sequence). The CDR3 totals 14 residues. V lost 5 bases, J lost 7 bases, and 15 bases lay in between. This CDR3 is CASSFAQGGQPQHF. The CDR3 DNA reads TGTGCCAGTAGTTTTGCCCAGGGAGGCCAGCCCCAGCATTTT.

The table lists this clone with a count of one. The chain combines TRBV7-9 with TRBJ2-3; tentatively, D is TRBD2 (6 bases). The germline V and J ends were trimmed by 5 bases and 5 bases, with 14 bases remaining between them. The CDR3 length is 14 residues. The germline V gene encodes CDR1 SEHNR and CDR2 FQNEAQ (reference sequence). The CDR3 bases are TGTGCCAGCAGCCCCCCCTCGGGAGTAGATACGCAGTATTTT. It encodes CASSPPSGVDTQYF.

A note on this clone: Other DNA sequences from this sample encode an identical CDR3 as well. This chain uses TRBV27 with TRBJ1-3; a weak D match, TRBD1 (6 bases). V lost 2 bases and J 3 bases, leaving 8 bases between the germline ends. CDR1 MNHEY and CDR2 SMNVEV come from the germline V gene (reference sequence). CDR3 length equals 14 residues. The CDR3 loop is CASSLRRGGNTIYF. CDR3 sequence (DNA): TGTGCCAGCAGTTTACGCAGGGGTGGAAACACCATATATTTT.

The chain links TRBV5-1 to TRBJ2-7, with TRBD1 identical over 8 bases. Per germline, CDR1 SGHRS and CDR2 YFSETQ. V shed 9 bases, J shed 5 bases, and the junction held 16 bases outside the gene matches. This CDR3 is built from 15 residues. In nucleotides, the CDR3 is TGCGCCACCCGAAGGGCGGGGACAGGCATAGACGAGCAGTACTTC. Its translation is CATRRAGTGIDEQYF.

To note about this clone: The junction shows a germline mismatch at one end, possibly a read error. The chain employs TRBV7-7 and TRBJ1-1, with D unclear. Germline values: CDR1 SSHAT, CDR2 FNYEAQ (reference sequence). CDR3 length: 13 residues. The CDR3 bases are TGTGCTAGCAGCTTAGGCAGTAACACTGAAGCTTTCTTT. Translation: CASSLGSNTEAFF.